The 28 T cell receptor beta chains in this list originate from one sample, sequenced in a study of T cells expressing NK-cell markers. For each CDR3 protein, TCRdb gives one entry from its re-call of the 5' RACE reads, without DNA. The sample's table shows about 540,000 distinct CDR3 sequences. The material sequenced was blood T cells: a sorted CD56 or NKG2C T cell subset, CD4+ or CD8+ T cells, or bulk PBMC T cells (not recorded which). All receptors derive from a man aged 18-30 years in good health.

The V and J genes are TRBV20-1 and TRBJ2-3; TCRdb names TRBD2, which stays unverified in the absence of DNA. Germline-derived CDR1 and CDR2 are DFQATT and SNEGSKA (reference sequence). There are 17 residues in the CDR3. The CDR3 spells CSARDQWTSGTTDTQYF.

The chain employs TRBV18 and TRBJ2-5. This CDR3 has 12 amino acids. CDR1 is KGHSH and CDR2 is LQKENI in the germline V gene. This chain's CDR3 is CASSPRTETQYF.

This chain joins TRBV12-3 or TRBV12-4 and TRBJ2-1; TCRdb proposes TRBD2, but this gene call is untestable without DNA. The CDR3 contains 14 residues. The CDR3 region is CASSLVFRGGEQFF.

The chain combines TRBV6-5 with TRBJ1-6. The germline V gene encodes CDR1 MNHEY and CDR2 SVGAGI. This CDR3 has 14 amino acids. CDR3 sequence reads: CASSSGTAWSPLHF.

The chain has TRBV29-1 and TRBJ1-2; TCRdb indicates TRBD1, and absent DNA this call remains unverified. The CDR3 has 17 amino acids. Germline V gene sequence: CDR1 SQVTM, CDR2 ANQGSEA. CDR3 sequence: CSVEDIGREDINYGYTF.

The rearrangement joins TRBV5-1 to TRBJ1-1; the D call of TRBD1 rests on TCRdb alone, since no DNA is present to check it. Per the germline V gene, CDR1 is SGHRS and CDR2 is YFSETQ. The CDR3 is 14 residues long. The chain's CDR3 is CASSLAGGESEAFF.

J is TRBJ2-1 and V is TRBV7-9; TCRdb selects TRBD1, and the lack of DNA leaves this call unchecked. The CDR3 totals 15 residues. The V gene's germline CDR1 is SEHNR and CDR2 FQNEAQ (reference sequence). CDR3 protein: CASSLPGTVSNEQFF.

The chain has TRBV12-3 or TRBV12-4 and TRBJ1-1. The CDR3 length is 15 residues. The CDR3 region is CASSRDLGANTEAFF.

J is TRBJ2-1 and V is TRBV6-2 or TRBV6-3. The germline V gene has CDR1 MNHEY and CDR2 SVGEGT. CDR3 size: 15 residues. CDR3 sequence: CASRTGLSSYNEQFF.

CDR3 protein: CASSYSHLGLAATGELFF. The rearrangement joins TRBV6-5 to TRBJ2-2; without DNA, the TCRdb call of TRBD2 cannot be checked. The germline CDR1 and CDR2 sequences are MNHEY and SVGAGI. The CDR3 totals 18 residues.

This chain links TRBV4-2 with TRBJ1-2; TCRdb designates TRBD1, a call that cannot be tested without DNA. CDR1 and CDR2 (germline): LGHNA, YNFKEQ. CDR3 length: 14 residues. CDR3 sequence: CASSHPDRGNGYTF.

The J gene is TRBJ2-1, the V gene TRBV29-1; checking the TCRdb D call of TRBD2 is not possible without DNA. Per germline, CDR1 SQVTM and CDR2 ANQGSEA. CDR3 length: 15 residues. Here the CDR3 reads CSVLPGLAGSSEQFF.

The J gene is TRBJ2-2, the V gene TRBV20-1. The CDR3 has 15 amino acids. Germline V CDR1 and CDR2: DFQATT, SNEGSKA (reference sequence). This chain's CDR3 is CSAREPVRGTGELFF.

The chain carries TRBV6-5 and TRBJ1-3. The CDR3 has 14 amino acids. Germline V gene sequence: CDR1 MNHEY, CDR2 SVGAGI. CDR3: CASSYWGTGNTIYF.

This rearrangement joins TRBV20-1 to TRBJ1-2; TCRdb gives TRBD1 as the D gene, but with no DNA this cannot be confirmed. Per germline, CDR1 DFQATT and CDR2 SNEGSKA (reference sequence). This CDR3 has 12 amino acids. CDR3: CSAREGAGGYTF.

The V gene is TRBV5-1, the J gene TRBJ2-3; TCRdb proposes TRBD2, but this gene call is untestable without DNA. CDR1 and CDR2 (germline): SGHRS, YFSETQ. The CDR3 runs to 16 residues. CDR3 region: CASSLEGGRRTDTQYF. The entire variable domain, with the rest obtained from reference TRBV5-1 and TRBJ2-3, is as follows: KAGVTQTPRYLIKTRGQQVTLSCSPISGHRSVSWYQQTPGQGLQFLFEYFSETQRNKGNFPGRFSGRQFSNSRSEMNVSTLELGDSALYLCASSLEGGRRTDTQYFGPGTRLTVL.

This rearrangement joins TRBV28 to TRBJ2-5. Germline loops: CDR1 MDHEN, CDR2 SYDVKM. This CDR3 region has 12 residues. CDR3 protein: CASMMGLETQYF. Combining the CDR3 with reference TRBV28 and TRBJ2-5 gives the whole variable domain DVKVTQSSRYLVKRTGEKVFLECVQDMDHENMFWYRQDPGLGLRLIYFSYDVKMKEKGDIPEGYSVSREKKERFSLILESASTNQTSMYLCASMMGLETQYFGPGTRLLVL.

V and J are TRBV27 and TRBJ2-7; TCRdb calls TRBD1, which cannot be checked without DNA. Looked up from germline, CDR1 is MNHEY and CDR2 is SMNVEV (reference sequence). The CDR3 is 16 residues long. The CDR3 spells CASSPSGTGFDYEQYF.

The chain couples TRBV10-3 to TRBJ2-3; TCRdb's assignment of TRBD2 cannot be checked, as there is no DNA. Germline values: CDR1 ENHRY, CDR2 SYGVKD. The CDR3 length is 19 residues. The CDR3 loop is CAISEAYSGSSSIADTQYF.

This chain connects TRBV10-3 to TRBJ2-3; TCRdb's D gene call, TRBD2, goes unchecked for lack of DNA. The CDR3 has 15 amino acids. Germline CDR1 reads ENHRY; CDR2 reads SYGVKD. This CDR3 reads CAIKAPAEGTDTQYF.

V usage is TRBV12-3 or TRBV12-4 and J usage is TRBJ2-4; TCRdb indicates TRBD1, and absent DNA this call remains unverified. This CDR3 comprises 16 residues. CDR3 sequence reads: CASTHRAALAKNIQYF.

This chain uses TRBV24-1 with TRBJ2-1; TCRdb reports TRBD1, a call that lacks DNA to check it against. Germline CDR1 is KGHDR and CDR2 is SFDVKD. The CDR3 totals 16 residues. The CDR3 region is CATSDPSLHGNNEQFF.

V and J are TRBV4-2 and TRBJ2-1; TCRdb picks TRBD1, but there is no DNA to check that call. The CDR3 spans 15 residues. Germline-derived CDR1 and CDR2 are LGHNA and YNFKEQ. The CDR3 protein is CASSQARGGHNEQFF.

V and J are TRBV6-5 and TRBJ2-1; TCRdb's D call of TRBD2 is untestable without DNA. The germline CDR1 and CDR2 sequences are MNHEY and SVGAGI. The CDR3 has 17 amino acids. Here the CDR3 reads CASSPGTSGRIRNEQFF.

The chain uses TRBV7-6 and TRBJ2-1; without DNA, the TCRdb call of TRBD2 cannot be checked. CDR3 length: 14 amino acids. Looked up from germline, CDR1 is SGHVS and CDR2 is FNYEAQ. The CDR3 loop is CASSAGVTYNEQFF.

V is TRBV6-2 or TRBV6-3 and J is TRBJ2-3; the TCRdb call, TRBD1, lacks DNA for checking. Per germline, CDR1 MNHEY and CDR2 SVGEGT. The CDR3 runs 15 residues. The CDR3 is CAHSVGALSTDTQYF.

The chain carries TRBV15 and TRBJ2-3; TCRdb proposes TRBD2, but this gene call is untestable without DNA. CDR1 and CDR2 (germline): LNHNV, YYDKDF (reference sequence). This CDR3 region has 17 residues. CDR3 loop: CATSSLLPAGGTDTQYF.

The rearrangement joins TRBV12-3 or TRBV12-4 to TRBJ1-6; the D call from TCRdb, TRBD1, cannot be confirmed without DNA. This CDR3 has 14 amino acids. The CDR3 reads CASSLTTGMPPLHF.